This entry features one T cell receptor (beta chain) sequence. Its antigen is not identified. Method: immunoSEQ multiplex PCR; TCRdb's copy keeps in-frame clones and lacks some. The repertoire holds approximately 74,000 clones, with approximately 87% as singletons. The sample is drawn from a study of T cell responses to AZD1222 COVID-19 vaccine. Overall study findings and caveats: Among AZD1222 vaccinees, only six were seropositive at baseline.

This CDR3 region has 13 residues. Between the trimmed V and J ends, which lost 0 bases and 6 bases, there was a span of 6 bases. CDR1 is ENHRY and CDR2 is SYGVKD in the germline V gene. Second-dose intervals near 4 or 12 weeks were combined. The receptor was isolated from an adult who received the AZD1222 COVID-19 vaccine. V usage is TRBV10-3 and J usage is TRBJ2-1; unclear D gene. Sequenced here: peripheral blood, sampled 28 days after the second AZD1222 dose. The CDR3 spells CAISESGSNEQFF. The CDR3 DNA sequence: TGTGCCATCAGTGAGTCGGGAAGCAATGAGCAGTTCTTC.